The rows below give T cell receptor beta chains drawn from one sample of a study of blood T cell repertoires in COVID-19. The repertoire was sequenced with immunoSEQ multiplex PCR; TCRdb's copy has only in-frame clones and lacks some. The table shows roughly 200,000 clones, with around 81% occurring only once. The specimen sequenced was peripheral blood. These receptors all come from a woman between 65 and 79 years old with acute or convalescent COVID-19. Both conserved end residues are trimmed from each CDR3.

ASSGTGQYNSPLH,TRBV2
AWSLALAGGPKTEQY,TRBV30
ASSYTGSDGYT,TRBV6-5
ASKGVNEQY,TRBV5-1
ASSLIGAGGFNTEAF,TRBV7-3
AISALAPEGEAF,TRBV10-3
ASSPDLGSETQY,TRBV18
ASRISGGDYNEQF,TRBV28
ASSQAPGSDNEQF,TRBV3-1/TRBV3-2
ASSLGDKLYEQY,TRBV11-2
ASSFSGANVLT,TRBV7-8
ASSLGTGRGNTEAF,TRBV11-1
ATSRDGGSYNEQF,TRBV15
ASSPPTGSGNTIY,TRBV18
ASSYSLDRADEQY,TRBV6-5
ASSRPDDYSYNEQF,TRBV5-1
AYPWRSSGANVLT,TRBV30
ASSSWTGGIPGELF,TRBV5-1
ASSIVLRGTGSDTQY,TRBV19
ASSADREQPQH,TRBV27
ASTRTGTGIHEQY,TRBV5-1
ASSAVRGLGYT,TRBV2
ATKAQGGTDTQY,TRBV24-1
ASSFYRQGSWYGYT,TRBV27
AGSLLYGYT,TRBV30
ASSFRDSNTGELF,TRBV5-1
ASSQKGTSRSGTQY,TRBV3-1/TRBV3-2
ATVRAGGSYNEQF,TRBV19
ASSVGLAGGTGELF,TRBV9
ASSLLTSGVYEQY,TRBV7-8
ASSRGTGYGDTQY,TRBV7-2
ARSLHRQDNPYSNQPQH,TRBV7-5
ASRGPAGGLSPEAF,TRBV25-1
ATSRDVGQGVGYT,TRBV15
ASSFGRGIIAEQY,TRBV28
ASSTRGGGSYEQY,TRBV5-1
SAGNTEAF,TRBV20-1
ASSAPNRGNEQY,TRBV5-1
SVALGQGNTIY,TRBV29-1
ASSPPQGGANTEAF,TRBV18
ASSLARGLSTEAF,TRBV5-6
ASVGTGSYEQY,TRBV2
ASSLSSGGSYNEQF,TRBV19
ASSEQGRNTEAF,TRBV2
ASSGGSGRAEDTQY,TRBV7-3
ASSLGQFDEKLF,TRBV27
ASSELAGGPTGELF,TRBV5-1
ASSYRTGASGRDTQY,TRBV6-2/TRBV6-3
ASSQGLAAYNEQF,TRBV27
ASSTTDQPTGELF,TRBV9
ASSLGSGAYNEQF,TRBV5-1
ASSSRDSSYEQY,TRBV7-9